This is a list of T cell receptor beta chains from one sample in a study of T cell repertoires in cytomegalovirus infection. These receptors' targets are unknown. TCRdb processed the reads anew with MiXCR; each CDR3 protein has one entry. The sample consists of 50,000 to 65,000 distinct CDR3 sequences, more than 15% of them appearing once. Sample: CD8+ T cells from cultured PBMCs, taken from culture after CMV antigen stimulation. Receptors originate from a human donor in good health (CMV status not recorded). Some clones in this sample may be carry-over from other donors' samples. CDR3s include the opening cysteine and the closing phenylalanine or tryptophan. A D gene is named only where the DNA matches it firmly. Part of the rows lack a size; the others show once, few, many or a class for expanded clones.

d_call clone_size j_call v_call cdr3_nt cdr3_aa
TRBD2 . TRBJ2-1 TRBV7-9 TGTGCCAGCAGCCCGGGAGGCGGGAGGGCCGGCGAGCAGTTCTTC CASSPGGGRAGEQFF
TRBD2 . TRBJ2-2 TRBV20-1 TGCAGTGCTAGAGGGACTAGCGGGGTCACCGGGGAGCTGTTTTTT CSARGTSGVTGELFF
. many TRBJ2-7 TRBV7-9 TGTGCCAGCAGCTCCAATTACGAGCAGTACTTC CASSSNYEQYF
. few TRBJ2-2 TRBV10-3 TGTGCCATCAGTGAGTCGATGTCTCCCCCCCACGGGGAGCTGTTTTTT CAISESMSPPHGELFF
. few TRBJ2-7 TRBV5-6 TGTGCCAGCAGCGTGGGACACCTTGGAAGCTACGAGCAGTACTTC CASSVGHLGSYEQYF
. . TRBJ1-2 TRBV7-2 TGTGCCAGCAGCCGGGGGGGGGATGCCTATGGCTACACCTTC CASSRGGDAYGYTF
TRBD1 . TRBJ1-3 TRBV6-5 TGTGCCAGCAGCCTAGATCAGGGGGTGGGAAACACCATATATTTT CASSLDQGVGNTIYF
. few TRBJ2-2 TRBV12-3/TRBV12-4 TGTGCCAGCAGTTCAGGGATTTCATTTATCACCGGGGAGCTGTTTTTT CASSSGISFITGELFF
TRBD1 few TRBJ2-7 TRBV7-8 TGTGCCAGCAGCTTGGGGACAGGGGACGAGCAGTACTTC CASSLGTGDEQYF
. . TRBJ2-1 TRBV11-3 TGTGCCAGCAGCTATAGAGGGACATACAATGAGCAGTTCTTC CASSYRGTYNEQFF
. . TRBJ1-1 TRBV7-2 TGTGCCAGCAGCTTAGCGAGGGGGGCGAGGAACACTGAAGCTTTCTTT CASSLARGARNTEAFF
TRBD2 . TRBJ2-1 TRBV7-3 TGTGCCAGCAGCTTAAGTTCTAGCGGGGTCAATGAGCAGTTCTTC CASSLSSSGVNEQFF
. . TRBJ1-5 TRBV27 TGTGCCAGCAGTTTGGTCGGGGGGCCCCAGCATTTT CASSLVGGPQHF
. . TRBJ1-1 TRBV2 TGTGCCAGCAGGGGCACTGAAGCTTTCTTT CASRGTEAFF
. . TRBJ2-5 TRBV30 TGTGCCTGGATCAGGACGGAGACCCAGTACTTC CAWIRTETQYF
TRBD1 few TRBJ2-3 TRBV4-1 TGCGCCAGCAGCCAGGTCGACAGGGGGCCCCAGTATTTT CASSQVDRGPQYF
. . TRBJ1-1 TRBV10-2 TGCGCCAGCAGTGAACAGGTTATCAATATGATGGTTGAAGCTTTCTTT CASSEQVINMMVEAFF
. . TRBJ2-3 TRBV27 TGTGCCAGCAGTCCAGGAGATACGCAGTATTTT CASSPGDTQYF
TRBD2 . TRBJ2-7 TRBV7-2 TGTGCCAGCAGCCTGACGGGACTAGCGGTCGAGCAGTACTTC CASSLTGLAVEQYF
. few TRBJ2-1 TRBV27 TGTGCCAGCAGCCTTACGAGCTCCTACAATGAGCAGTTCTTC CASSLTSSYNEQFF
TRBD2 . TRBJ2-7 TRBV4-3 TGCGCCAGCAGCCAAGATGGCCTAGCGGGACAATACGAGCAGTACTTC CASSQDGLAGQYEQYF
. few TRBJ2-5 TRBV4-3 TGCGCCAGCAGCCAAAGGGGGGGCCGTGAGACCCAGTACTTC CASSQRGGRETQYF
. many TRBJ1-1 TRBV4-3 TGCGCCAGCAGCCAAGAAGACAGAATTATGAACACTGAAGCTTTCTTT CASSQEDRIMNTEAFF
TRBD1 . TRBJ2-7 TRBV7-2 TGTGCCAGCAGCTCAGACAGGGGCCCCTACGAGCAGTACTTC CASSSDRGPYEQYF
TRBD1 many TRBJ2-7 TRBV7-2 TGTGCCAGCAGCTTAGAACCGACAGGGGGCCACGAGCAGTACTTC CASSLEPTGGHEQYF
. . TRBJ2-7 TRBV6-5 TGTGCCAGCAGTTCCGGCGGCGAGCAGTACTTC CASSSGGEQYF
. many TRBJ1-1 TRBV19 TGTGCCAGGAGTACCAAGGCACAGAGAATGAACACTGAAGCTTTCTTT CARSTKAQRMNTEAFF
TRBD2 . TRBJ2-1 TRBV4-2 TGTGCCAGCAGCCAAGATGGGCTACGGACTAGCGGTCACAATGAGCAGTTCTTC CASSQDGLRTSGHNEQFF
. few TRBJ2-7 TRBV27 TGTGCCAGCAGTCCAGGGGTGGGGAGCGAGCAGTACTTC CASSPGVGSEQYF
. few TRBJ2-1 TRBV7-3 TGTGCCAGCAGCCCCCGGGGTAGTGGGGATGAGCAGTTCTTC CASSPRGSGDEQFF
. . TRBJ1-3 TRBV4-1 TGCGCCAGCAGCCAAGTGGTGGAGAAGAGCTCTGGAAACACCATATATTTT CASSQVVEKSSGNTIYF
TRBD1 . TRBJ1-2 TRBV19 TGTGCCAGTAGTACCTCCGGGACAGCCTATGGCTACACCTTC CASSTSGTAYGYTF
. . TRBJ2-7 TRBV11-2 TGTGCCAGCAGTGCCTCTTTAACCTACGAGCAGTACTTC CASSASLTYEQYF
TRBD1 . TRBJ2-1 TRBV13 TGTGCCAGCAGCTGGCAGGGGGACGATGAGCAGTTCTTC CASSWQGDDEQFF
. many TRBJ2-2 TRBV7-9 TGTGCCAGCAGCTCTTTGACGGGGGACACCGGGGAGCTGTTTTTT CASSSLTGDTGELFF
TRBD2 few TRBJ2-3 TRBV7-2 TGTGCCAGCAGCCCTGAGACTAGCGGGACGGATACGCAGTATTTT CASSPETSGTDTQYF
. . TRBJ2-1 TRBV7-3 TGTGCCAGCAGCAATGACGCGGCGGCCTCCTACAATGAGCAGTTCTTC CASSNDAAASYNEQFF
. many TRBJ1-1 TRBV7-9 TGTGCCAGCAGCCTGGGCACTGAAGCTTTCTTT CASSLGTEAFF
TRBD1 . TRBJ1-2 TRBV2 TGTGCCAGCCTTCCTTCGGACAGGGGGGGGTTCTATGGCTACACCTTC CASLPSDRGGFYGYTF
TRBD1 few TRBJ1-4 TRBV6-2/TRBV6-3 TGTGCCAGCAGTTACTCGATTGACAGGGATGAAAAACTGTTTTTT CASSYSIDRDEKLFF